A selection of T cell receptor beta chains follows, all from one sample in a study of shared clonotypes between healthy human individuals. Measured with immunoSEQ multiplex PCR; TCRdb has only the in-frame clones, and not every one. The sample consists of about 1.5 million clones, 95% to 97% of them appearing once. Sequenced: naive CD4+ T cells sorted from blood. These receptor sequences come from a man aged 30 to 45 in good health. Each CDR3 is given with its conserved first and last residue. Each record gives: J gene, clone size, D gene, V gene, CDR3 protein, CDR3 DNA. D genes are given only for firm matches. Only some rows state a clone size, as once, few, many or a class for expanded clones.

>TRBJ2-7|NA|TRBD1|TRBV10-3
CAIKPGGYEQYF
TGTGCCATCAAGCCAGGGGGCTACGAGCAGTACTTC
>TRBJ2-5|NA|TRBD1|TRBV6-6
CASSRVLGQGVETQYF
TGTGCCAGCAGCCGCGTACTCGGACAGGGGGTAGAGACCCAGTACTTC
>TRBJ2-3|NA|NA|TRBV6-4
CASSESPSTDTQYF
TGTGCCAGCAGTGAATCCCCTAGCACAGATACGCAGTATTTT
>TRBJ2-3|NA|TRBD2|TRBV5-1
CASSKGTSGRSTDTQYF
TGCGCCAGCAGCAAGGGGACTAGCGGGCGTAGCACAGATACGCAGTATTTT
>TRBJ1-4|NA|NA|TRBV30
CAWGSNEKLFF
TGTGCCTGGGGCAGTAATGAAAAACTGTTTTTT
>TRBJ1-2|NA|NA|TRBV7-8
CASSENLQYGYTF
TGTGCCAGCAGTGAAAACCTCCAATATGGCTACACCTTC
>TRBJ2-2|NA|NA|TRBV5-4
CASSIPQPGELFF
TGTGCCAGCAGCATACCTCAACCCGGGGAGCTGTTTTTT
>TRBJ2-7|NA|TRBD1|TRBV10-2
CASSAGGPPEQYF
TGCGCCAGCAGTGCAGGGGGCCCCCCCGAGCAGTACTTC
>TRBJ1-4|few|NA|TRBV4-2
CASSPKGGRGSREKLFF
TGTGCCAGCAGCCCCAAGGGGGGAAGGGGAAGTCGGGAAAAACTGTTTTTT
>TRBJ2-3|NA|NA|TRBV7-3
CASSLTGGFTDTQYF
TGTGCCAGCAGCTTAACCGGGGGCTTTACAGATACGCAGTATTTT
>TRBJ2-7|NA|NA|TRBV5-4
CASSSYRASFYEQYF
TGTGCCAGCAGCTCGTACCGGGCCAGCTTCTACGAGCAGTACTTC
>TRBJ2-7|NA|NA|TRBV6-1
CASSEVRPRLHEQYF
TGTGCCAGCAGTGAAGTCAGGCCCCGGCTCCACGAGCAGTACTTC
>TRBJ2-3|NA|NA|TRBV19
CASRPSFLSTDTQYF
TGTGCCAGTAGGCCTTCCTTCCTAAGCACAGATACGCAGTATTTT
>TRBJ2-2|NA|NA|TRBV29-1
CSARGTGELFF
TGCAGCGCCAGGGGTACCGGGGAGCTGTTTTTT
>TRBJ2-5|NA|TRBD1|TRBV29-1
CSVEQGAGETQYF
TGCAGCGTCGAACAGGGGGCAGGAGAGACCCAGTACTTC
>TRBJ2-1|once|NA|TRBV28
CASSFFNEQFF
TGTGCCAGCAGTTTTTTTAATGAGCAGTTCTTC
>TRBJ2-3|NA|NA|TRBV13
CASSLSLSDTQYF
TGTGCCAGCAGCCTCTCCCTATCAGATACGCAGTATTTT
>TRBJ1-4|NA|NA|TRBV6-1
CASTLTGPTNEKLFF
TGTGCCAGCACATTGACGGGCCCAACTAATGAAAAACTGTTTTTT
>TRBJ2-3|NA|NA|TRBV5-1
CASSLVVTDTQYF
TGCGCCAGCAGCTTGGTGGTGACAGATACGCAGTATTTT
>TRBJ1-5|NA|NA|TRBV19
CASKDAGSNQPQHF
TGTGCCAGCAAAGACGCCGGTAGCAATCAGCCCCAGCATTTT
>TRBJ2-7|NA|NA|TRBV11-2
CASSSSRDGLYGGQYF
TGTGCCAGCAGCTCGTCCCGGGACGGCCTTTACGGAGGGCAGTACTTC
>TRBJ1-1|NA|TRBD1|TRBV2
CASIHDRENTEAFF
TGTGCCAGCATTCACGACAGGGAGAACACTGAAGCTTTCTTT
>TRBJ2-5|NA|NA|TRBV7-6
CASSLLGLGETQYF
TGTGCCAGCAGCTTATTAGGCTTGGGAGAGACCCAGTACTTC
>TRBJ1-1|few|TRBD1|TRBV18
CASSLTGDTEAFF
TGTGCCAGCTCACTGACAGGGGACACTGAAGCTTTCTTT
>TRBJ1-4|NA|NA|TRBV5-4
CASSDGLQGIREKLFF
TGTGCCAGCAGCGATGGATTACAGGGAATACGAGAAAAACTGTTTTTT
>TRBJ2-7|NA|TRBD1|TRBV7-9
CASSLAAPGGSEQYF
TGTGCCAGCAGCTTAGCGGCGCCAGGGGGCTCCGAGCAGTACTTC
>TRBJ2-7|few|TRBD1|TRBV7-9
CASSLAGQGGYEQYF
TGTGCCAGCAGCTTAGCGGGACAGGGAGGCTACGAGCAGTACTTC
>TRBJ1-5|NA|NA|TRBV5-4
CASSLRAGPQHF
TGTGCCAGCAGCTTACGCGCCGGGCCCCAGCATTTT
>TRBJ2-1|NA|NA|TRBV29-1
CSAEGGTGAYNEQFF
TGCAGCGCCGAGGGGGGGACTGGGGCCTACAATGAGCAGTTCTTC
>TRBJ2-1|once|TRBD2|TRBV7-9
CASNRLEGGRGNEQFF
TGTGCCAGCAACCGCCTTGAGGGAGGGCGAGGGAATGAGCAGTTCTTC
>TRBJ2-7|NA|TRBD2|TRBV27
CASLVLAGASEQYF
TGTGCCAGCCTTGTCCTAGCGGGAGCCTCCGAGCAGTACTTC
>TRBJ1-2|NA|NA|TRBV7-6
CASSLGTNYGYTF
TGTGCCAGCAGCTTAGGGACGAACTATGGCTACACCTTC
>TRBJ2-2|once|NA|TRBV10-1
CASSEGHVRSGELFF
TGCGCCAGCAGTGAGGGACATGTAAGGTCCGGGGAGCTGTTTTTT
>TRBJ1-1|once|TRBD1|TRBV19
CASSTPGQGATPAFF
TGTGCCAGTAGTACCCCGGGACAGGGGGCGACCCCAGCTTTCTTT
>TRBJ2-2|NA|NA|TRBV5-1
CASSLDTGELFF
TGCGCCAGCAGCCTAGACACCGGGGAGCTGTTTTTT
>TRBJ2-2|NA|NA|TRBV10-2
CASFSRPNTGELFF
TGCGCCAGCTTCAGTCGGCCGAACACCGGGGAGCTGTTTTTT
>TRBJ2-2|NA|NA|TRBV18
CASSPPPQGNNTGELFF
TGTGCCAGCTCACCACCGCCTCAGGGGAATAACACCGGGGAGCTGTTTTTT
>TRBJ2-7|NA|NA|TRBV5-1
CASSWAGGGSPYEQYF
TGCGCCAGCAGCTGGGCCGGAGGGGGCTCTCCCTACGAGCAGTACTTC
>TRBJ2-7|NA|TRBD2|TRBV19
CASSIAYSGGGSYYEQYF
TGTGCCAGTAGTATAGCGTACTCGGGCGGCGGGAGTTACTACGAGCAGTACTTC
>TRBJ2-7|NA|TRBD2|TRBV19
CASSALAGATDEQYF
TGTGCCAGTAGTGCACTAGCGGGAGCTACCGACGAGCAGTACTTC
>TRBJ1-1|NA|NA|TRBV28
CASSFTGEAFF
TGTGCCAGCAGTTTCACGGGTGAAGCTTTCTTT
>TRBJ1-5|once|TRBD1|TRBV30
CAWADGTGNQPQHF
TGTGCCTGGGCGGACGGGACAGGCAATCAGCCCCAGCATTTT
>TRBJ1-2|NA|NA|TRBV10-2
CASSRDTGSYGYTF
TGCGCCAGCAGTAGGGACACGGGGAGCTATGGCTACACCTTC
>TRBJ2-2|NA|NA|TRBV11-2
CASSLVLHYTNTGELFF
TGTGCCAGCAGCTTAGTCCTACACTATACGAACACCGGGGAGCTGTTTTTT
>TRBJ2-7|NA|NA|TRBV5-4
CASSLDRQAYEQYF
TGTGCCAGCAGCTTGGACCGACAAGCCTACGAGCAGTACTTC
>TRBJ2-5|NA|TRBD2|TRBV5-5
CASSLTSGQETQYF
TGTGCCAGCAGCTTGACTAGCGGCCAAGAGACCCAGTACTTC
>TRBJ2-5|NA|NA|TRBV5-1
CASSLRVQETQYF
TGCGCCAGCAGCTTGAGGGTTCAAGAGACCCAGTACTTC
>TRBJ2-3|NA|TRBD1|TRBV4-1
CASRDRQGARYTQYF
TGCGCCAGCAGGGACCGACAGGGGGCGCGGTATACGCAGTATTTT
>TRBJ1-4|NA|NA|TRBV5-1
CASSPRGPTNEKLFF
TGCGCCAGCAGCCCCCGGGGCCCGACTAATGAAAAACTGTTTTTT
>TRBJ2-1|NA|NA|TRBV18
CASSPFTGGNNEQFF
TGTGCCAGCTCACCATTTACAGGTGGGAACAATGAGCAGTTCTTC